The 12 T cell receptor beta chains given below trace back to one sample, sequenced in a study of CD8 T cells in Susac syndrome. RNA in amounts of about 0.5 to 1 ug was reverse transcribed with random hexamers. One entry per CDR3 protein, called by TCRdb with MiXCR from the immunoSEQ multiplex PCR reads. Here the sample spans 95,000 to 150,000 distinct CDR3 sequences, over 95% being singletons. Sample: CD4+ T cells from PBMCs. These receptor sequences come from a human donor with Susac syndrome.

The chain is built from TRBV6-6 and TRBJ1-2, with 9 bases fitting TRBD1. CDR1 and CDR2 from the germline V gene are MNHNY and SVGAGI (reference sequence). V lost 2 bases and J lost 5; bases outside the gene matches: 3. The CDR3 is made up of 14 amino acids. The CDR3 spells CASSYGTGSYGYTF. CDR3 DNA sequence: TGTGCCAGCAGTTACGGGACAGGGTCATATGGCTACACCTTC.

The rearrangement uses TRBV29-1 and TRBJ1-1, with a tentative D call TRBD1 (5 bases). CDR1 is SQVTM and CDR2 is ANQGSEA in the germline V gene. Trimming took off 7 bases at V and 6 bases at J, with 15 bases between the two ends. The CDR3 contains 12 residues. This chain's CDR3 is CSGSQGYAEAFF. The CDR3 nucleotides read TGCAGCGGCAGTCAGGGCTATGCTGAAGCTTTCTTT.

The gene calls are TRBV29-1 and TRBJ1-2, with D perhaps matching TRBD1 (6 bases). CDR3 size: 15 residues. The V and J ends lost 7 bases and 5 bases respectively, with 23 bases between them. Germline assignment: CDR1 SQVTM and CDR2 ANQGSEA. The CDR3 loop is CSADSGRGGGYGYTF. The CDR3 DNA reads TGCAGCGCTGATAGTGGCAGGGGTGGAGGGTATGGCTACACCTTC.

The chain recombines TRBV6-5 with TRBJ2-3, with D maybe TRBD1 (6 bases). The CDR3 spans 15 residues. Germline CDR1 and CDR2: MNHEY and SVGAGI. Trimming cost V 7 bases and J 3 bases, with 17 bases left between them. CDR3: CASKLGQGLTDTQYF. DNA of the CDR3: TGTGCCAGCAAACTGGGGCAGGGGCTAACAGATACGCAGTATTTT.

The genes are TRBV28 and TRBJ2-2; no clear D. Trimming removed 5 bases from V and 7 bases from J, with 8 bases in between. This CDR3 comprises 12 residues. The germline gives CDR1 MDHEN, CDR2 SYDVKM. The DNA for the CDR3 is TGTGCCAGCAGTCCTCAATTCGGGGAGCTGTTTTTT. Translation: CASSPQFGELFF.

This chain connects TRBV20-1 to TRBJ2-1; 10 bases line up with TRBD2. The CDR3 has 16 residues. Germline V lookup: CDR1 DFQATT, CDR2 SNEGSKA (reference sequence). Germline trimming cut 1 base from V and 9 bases from J; bases unmatched to any gene: 12. The CDR3 is CSARGSAGGPFGEQFF. The DNA of the CDR3 is TGCAGTGCTAGAGGCTCAGCGGGAGGGCCATTCGGTGAGCAGTTCTTC.

The gene calls are TRBV10-3 and TRBJ2-7; D tentatively reads TRBD1 or TRBD2 (5 bases each). Germline-derived CDR1 and CDR2 are ENHRY and SYGVKD. The length of the CDR3 is 13 residues. Trimming took 6 bases from V and 3 from J, leaving 12 bases between them. The DNA for the CDR3 is TGTGCCATCAGCGCAAGGGACGGCTACGAGCAGTACTTC. Translating it yields CAISARDGYEQYF.

This clonotype was detected once. V and J are TRBV9 and TRBJ2-3; D not resolved. V was cut by 0 bases and J by 2 bases, with 7 bases left in between. Germline V gives CDR1 SGDLS, CDR2 YYNGEE. CDR3 length: 14 residues. CDR3 in DNA: TGTGCCAGCAGCGTAGCTGGAATCACAGATACGCAGTATTTT. It encodes CASSVAGITDTQYF.

The CDR3 region is CASSQADTQYF. The CDR3 DNA reads TGTGCCAGCAGCCAGGCAGATACGCAGTATTTT. V and J are TRBV14 and TRBJ2-3; D is ambiguous. V was shortened by 3 bases and J by 4 bases, with 2 bases between the two germline ends. The CDR3 runs 11 residues. Germline V lookup: CDR1 SGHDN, CDR2 FVKESK.

This chain uses TRBV7-2 with TRBJ1-5; 7 bases are a match to TRBD1. From germline, CDR1 is SGHTA and CDR2 FQGNSA. The CDR3 contains 14 residues. V lost 1 base, J lost 6 bases, and 3 bases stayed unmatched. The CDR3 protein is CASSLDRGPQPQHF. The CDR3 nucleotides are TGTGCCAGCAGCTTAGACAGGGGTCCTCAGCCCCAGCATTTT. The whole variable domain, filled in from reference TRBV7-2 and TRBJ1-5, reads GAGVSQSPSNKVTEKGKDVELRCDPISGHTALYWYRQSLGQGLEFLIYFQGNSAPDKSGLPSDRFSAERTGGSVSTLTIQRTQQEDSAVYLCASSLDRGPQPQHFGDGTRLSIL.

This chain joins TRBV28 and TRBJ2-4, with D possibly matching TRBD2 (6 bases). Trimming cost V 5 bases and J 1 base, with 9 bases left between them. Germline V CDR1 and CDR2: MDHEN, SYDVKM. CDR3 length equals 14 residues. For the CDR3, the DNA is TGTGCCAGCAGTCCCAGCGGGGCCAAAAACATTCAGTACTTC. Its translation is CASSPSGAKNIQYF.

This chain joins TRBV5-1 and TRBJ2-2; 9 bases are a match to TRBD2. V dropped 5 bases and J dropped 1; count of bases not matched to a gene: 3. The CDR3 sequence is 15 residues long. Germline V gives CDR1 SGHRS, CDR2 YFSETQ. CDR3 in amino acids: CASRASGVNTGELFF. Here the CDR3 DNA reads TGCGCCAGCAGGGCTAGCGGGGTGAACACCGGGGAGCTGTTTTTT.